The rows below give T cell receptor beta chains drawn from one sample of a study of blood T cells in healthy people across ages. TCRdb analysed the 5' RACE reads with MiXCR anew, one entry per CDR3 protein. The table shows about 1.8 million distinct CDR3 sequences, with 49% occurring only once. Material: blood. All receptors come from a woman in her thirties or forties in good health. Both conserved end residues are part of each CDR3. Fields, in order: V gene, J gene, CDR3 protein.

V: TRBV6-2/TRBV6-3; J: TRBJ2-1; CDR3: CASQGAGASSYNEQFF
V: TRBV4-2; J: TRBJ2-7; CDR3: CASSKGLDHSYEQYF
V: TRBV7-9; J: TRBJ1-6; CDR3: CASSLEGWQDSPLHF
V: TRBV3-1; J: TRBJ2-1; CDR3: CASSQEGTGGPSTEQFF
V: TRBV20-1; J: TRBJ2-7; CDR3: CSASKTGTPYEQYF
V: TRBV6-2/TRBV6-3; J: TRBJ2-7; CDR3: CASREPGLADSEQYF
V: TRBV20-1; J: TRBJ1-6; CDR3: CSARDSRTGGGSPLHF
V: TRBV12-3/TRBV12-4; J: TRBJ2-1; CDR3: CASSVAPHNEQFF
V: TRBV20-1; J: TRBJ2-3; CDR3: CSAKGALAAPRRDTQYF
V: TRBV6-5; J: TRBJ1-2; CDR3: CASSTQGGGHTF
V: TRBV4-3; J: TRBJ1-2; CDR3: CASSQDVWAVYGYTF
V: TRBV10-3; J: TRBJ1-4; CDR3: CAISVFGRLNEKLFF
V: TRBV7-9; J: TRBJ1-2; CDR3: CASSYSSGYTF
V: TRBV29-1; J: TRBJ1-5; CDR3: CSVSEGARGNQPQHF
V: TRBV20-1; J: TRBJ2-7; CDR3: CSASTTVSSYEQYF
V: TRBV3-1; J: TRBJ1-6; CDR3: CASSQGAHPWTGDSPLHF
V: TRBV7-2; J: TRBJ2-6; CDR3: CASSPRTVPGANVLTF
V: TRBV7-8; J: .; CDR3: CASSLGSSTETQYF
V: TRBV6-2/TRBV6-3; J: TRBJ1-4; CDR3: CASSPERKTNEKLFF
V: TRBV28; J: TRBJ2-5; CDR3: CASNTRSGGEETQYF
V: TRBV6-5; J: TRBJ2-5; CDR3: CASSPDAGNQETQYF
V: TRBV4-3; J: TRBJ1-2; CDR3: CASSQDPQLYGYTF
V: TRBV4-2; J: TRBJ2-1; CDR3: CASSQHDSSGGGSSYNEQFF
V: TRBV10-3; J: TRBJ2-7; CDR3: CAIRKDLSYEQYF
V: TRBV4-1; J: TRBJ2-1; CDR3: CASSQENFPIAGGKYNEQFF
V: TRBV27; J: TRBJ1-6; CDR3: CASSSYTYNSPLHF
V: TRBV2; J: TRBJ2-1; CDR3: CASTGRTKGIDEQFF
V: TRBV29-1; J: TRBJ1-2; CDR3: CSVRQGSRANYGYTF
V: TRBV5-6; J: TRBJ2-3; CDR3: CASSLPTDRRLGDTQYF
V: TRBV28; J: TRBJ2-5; CDR3: CASSLPRDQQETQYF
V: TRBV20-1; J: TRBJ2-1; CDR3: CSAESRGYRYNEQFF
V: TRBV6-2/TRBV6-3; J: TRBJ2-7; CDR3: CASSSRTSGGRRRAYEQYF
V: TRBV6-4; J: TRBJ1-2; CDR3: CASSDWAGSGYTF
V: TRBV4-3; J: TRBJ2-3; CDR3: CASSQDNIVGTDTQYF
V: TRBV7-9; J: TRBJ1-1; CDR3: CASSLGGERTEAFF
V: TRBV29-1; J: .; CDR3: CSVERQYRYEQYF
V: TRBV6-1; J: TRBJ2-5; CDR3: CASQGYQETQYF
V: TRBV7-3; J: TRBJ2-4; CDR3: CASSPRDIFDIQYF
V: TRBV28; J: TRBJ2-5; CDR3: CASSPTILAGKETQYF
V: TRBV11-2; J: .; CDR3: CASSLAQSRETQFF
V: TRBV28; J: .; CDR3: CASSVPRELETQYF
V: TRBV7-8; J: TRBJ2-6; CDR3: CASSGGGPRDRYFYSGANVLTF
V: TRBV12-3/TRBV12-4; J: TRBJ2-1; CDR3: CASRLRLGGAYNEQFF
V: TRBV7-2; J: TRBJ2-4; CDR3: CASSFGGGSIAKNIQYF
V: TRBV7-6; J: TRBJ2-7; CDR3: CASSPQQGLQSYEQYF
V: TRBV11-2; J: TRBJ2-5; CDR3: CASSSWTSSVEEQYF
V: TRBV4-3; J: TRBJ2-4; CDR3: CASSQTMGRGIQYF
V: TRBV4-2; J: TRBJ2-5; CDR3: CASSRGVGTTQETQYF
V: TRBV20-1; J: TRBJ1-2; CDR3: CSARDPTGWAYGYTF
V: TRBV29-1; J: TRBJ1-2; CDR3: CSVSGYYGFTF
V: TRBV20-1; J: .; CDR3: CSAASRDVPYEQYF
V: TRBV24-1; J: TRBJ2-3; CDR3: CATSGPSRNTDTQYF
V: TRBV6-6; J: TRBJ1-4; CDR3: CASSYRTGGGEKLFF
V: TRBV9; J: TRBJ2-7; CDR3: CASSVSSRGRETRYF
V: TRBV27; J: TRBJ2-4; CDR3: CASSQDSEDIQYF